This T cell receptor (beta chain) was recovered during a study of graft-versus-host responses after intestinal transplantation. Across the whole study: All of the recipients had induction that used anti-thymocyte globulin, then tacrolimus and steroids for about 3 years.

Method: immunoSEQ multiplex PCR; TCRdb's copy keeps in-frame clones and lacks some. The sample has some 95,000 clones, 91% seen once. Whole-study findings and limits: Peak GvH clone levels in circulation were associated with early post-transplant HvG declines. High graft-versus-host to host-versus-graft clonal ratios were found in allografts of patients who had graft-donor T cell macrochimerism. Some GvH clones were seen earlier in gut or blood, suggesting intestinal origin.

This clone was detected a few times. Its target is not known. The CDR3 is 17 amino acids. V was clipped by 1 base and J by 0 bases; unmatched bases: 6. Germline CDR1 and CDR2: MNHNS and SASEGT. The chain recombines TRBV6-1 with TRBJ1-5, with 7 bases that match TRBD1. Sequencing used unstimulated CD8+ T cells sorted from spleen or lymph node cells, obtained before intestinal transplant. This receptor was identified in a human donor who received an intestinal transplant. The CDR3 DNA sequence: TGTGCCAGCAGTGAAGGAGGAGGGGGCCATAGCAATCAGCCCCAGCATTTT. Translation gives CASSEGGGGHSNQPQHF.